These T cell receptor beta chains were read from a single sample in a study of monozygotic twins with inflammatory bowel disease. For each CDR3 protein, TCRdb gives one entry from its re-call of the 5' RACE reads, without DNA. The sample has about 450,000 distinct CDR3 sequences; the top ten hold approximately 2.4%. Sequencing was done on a sample of blood. These receptors were obtained from a human donor with ulcerative colitis or Crohn's disease, or a healthy co-twin of an affected twin (not recorded which). CDR3s include the opening cysteine and the closing phenylalanine or tryptophan.

TRBV4-1,TRBJ2-7,CASSHSGNTYEQYF
TRBV5-1,TRBJ2-5,CASSSSGPLPGSWETQYF
TRBV30,TRBJ1-1,CAWSRTGGTRTEAFF
TRBV7-9,TRBJ1-1,CASSLGRWANTEAFF
TRBV7-6,TRBJ1-3,CASSLRGGSGNTIYF
TRBV28,TRBJ2-3,CASIHSSTDTQYF
TRBV6-5,TRBJ1-1,CASSYSISGRGRGAFF
TRBV20-1,TRBJ2-1,CSASPPTRSSYNEQFF
TRBV7-3,TRBJ2-3,CASSSGLAVDTQYF
TRBV18,TRBJ2-7,CASSRLSAGPSYEQYF
TRBV12-3/TRBV12-4,TRBJ2-1,CASSLVGGYNEQFF
TRBV12-5,TRBJ2-3,CASVTLAGGSTDTQYF
TRBV20-1,TRBJ2-3,CSARDDLDRGTDTQYF
TRBV5-1,TRBJ2-7,CASSSRQGALYEQYF
TRBV19,TRBJ1-6,CASSTDRGKNSPLHF
TRBV2,TRBJ1-4,CASSERTANEKLFF
TRBV20-1,TRBJ2-3,CSVYGRNTDTQYF
TRBV5-1,TRBJ2-7,CASRMTGAYEQYF
TRBV12-3/TRBV12-4,TRBJ1-1,CASRSSGAGIAEAFF
TRBV12-3/TRBV12-4,TRBJ2-4,CVSSLDEAKNIQYF
TRBV7-2,TRBJ2-5,CASSFLSQETQYF
TRBV20-1,TRBJ2-7,CSARTNGGEQYF
TRBV6-6,TRBJ2-7,CASSYLAGEYEQYF
TRBV4-1,TRBJ2-7,CASSQVMGDEQYF
TRBV29-1,TRBJ2-1,CSVTVHSYNEQFF
TRBV6-1,TRBJ2-5,CASSERLAFETQYF
TRBV4-2,TRBJ2-3,CASSQEIVASGRRYTQYF
TRBV11-2,TRBJ2-1,CASSVGLYNEQFF
TRBV6-2/TRBV6-3,TRBJ2-1,CASSYDSRPLGFF
TRBV2,TRBJ2-3,CARTGPGGTDTQYF
TRBV6-1,TRBJ1-2,CASIRGADSHYGYTF
TRBV30,TRBJ1-1,CAWSGQVGTEAFF
TRBV5-1,TRBJ2-7,CASSLGSLGGIYEQYF
TRBV29-1,TRBJ1-3,CSAAYSGNTIYF
TRBV7-9,TRBJ2-1,CASSPWGKDYNEQFF
TRBV5-1,TRBJ2-3,CASSLAGQDADTQYF
TRBV7-2,TRBJ2-7,CASRQDSYEQYF